Below are 19 T cell receptor beta chains sequenced from a single sample in a study of shared clonotypes between healthy human individuals. Naive CD8 cells lacked CD45RO, underwent positive selection for CCR7 and left out terminally differentiated effector memory CD45RA+ cells. Only in-frame clones appear in the TCRdb table, and some are missing; sequencing was by immunoSEQ multiplex PCR. The sample has over 2,000,000 clones; 93% are singletons. Material: naive CD8+ T cells from PBMCs. The receptors were gathered from a young man in good health. Some clones in this sample may be carry-over from other donors' samples.

The chain joins TRBV4-3 to TRBJ2-1, with TRBD1 identical over 7 bases. V lost 3 bases, J lost 2 bases, and 10 bases stayed unmatched. Germline loops: CDR1 LGHNA, CDR2 YSLEER. There are 17 residues in the CDR3. For the CDR3, the DNA is TGCGCCAGCAGCCATACTCCGGACAGGATAACCTACAATGAGCAGTTCTTC. This sequence encodes CASSHTPDRITYNEQFF.

This clone appeared once. This chain uses TRBV10-3 with TRBJ2-7; the D gene could be TRBD1 or TRBD2 (5 bases each). Germline V gives CDR1 ENHRY, CDR2 SYGVKD. The V end was cut by 6 bases, the J end by 2 bases, with 14 bases between. The CDR3 has 14 amino acids. CDR3 loop: CAIRNRDGTYEQYF. CDR3 DNA: TGTGCCATCAGAAACCGGGACGGCACCTACGAGCAGTACTTC.

The rearrangement uses TRBV9 and TRBJ2-3; D uncertain. CDR1 and CDR2 (germline): SGDLS, YYNGEE. V was trimmed by 3 bases and J by 0 bases, leaving 14 bases between them. The CDR3 loop spans 16 amino acids. CDR3 protein: CASSAFFFASTDTQYF. The CDR3 DNA reads TGTGCCAGCAGCGCGTTCTTCTTCGCTAGCACAGATACGCAGTATTTT. Based on the CDR3 plus reference TRBV9 and TRBJ2-3, the full variable domain is DSGVTQTPKHLITATGQRVTLRCSPRSGDLSVYWYQQSLDQGLQFLIQYYNGEERAKGNILERFSAQQFPDLHSELNLSSLELGDSALYFCASSAFFFASTDTQYFGPGTRLTVL.

The chain is built from TRBV27 and TRBJ2-1; the match to TRBD2 covers 10 bases. CDR1 is MNHEY, CDR2 SMNVEV, per germline (reference sequence). CDR3 length equals 15 residues. V lost 5 bases to trimming and J lost 8 bases; unmatched junction nucleotides: 9. As DNA, the CDR3 is TGTGCCAGCAGTGGCCTAGCGGGAGTCGTGGATGAGCAGTTCTTC. Amino acids: CASSGLAGVVDEQFF.

The chain has TRBV9 and TRBJ2-1, with 13 bases identical to TRBD2. V lost 2 bases to trimming and J lost 2 bases; unmatched junction nucleotides: 7. Germline-derived CDR1 and CDR2 are SGDLS and YYNGEE. The CDR3 contains 18 residues. This CDR3 reads CASSVGYGTSGTYNEQFF. DNA of the CDR3: TGTGCCAGCAGCGTCGGGTACGGGACTAGCGGGACCTACAATGAGCAGTTCTTC.

CDR3 sequence: CASSQSGGSTREQYF. The CDR3 bases are TGTGCCAGCAGCCAATCGGGGGGCTCGACCCGCGAGCAGTACTTC. This chain joins TRBV7-9 and TRBJ2-7, with D perhaps matching TRBD2 (7 bases). From germline, CDR1 is SEHNR and CDR2 FQNEAQ (reference sequence). The CDR3 consists of 15 residues. V shed 5 bases and J shed 6 bases, with 20 bases lying between them.

The chain combines TRBV7-2 with TRBJ2-4; no reliable D call. There are 16 residues in the CDR3. Trimming removed 4 bases at V and 0 bases at J, with 13 bases between. Germline V gene sequence: CDR1 SGHTA, CDR2 FQGNSA. CDR3: CASSSLPQRAKNIQYF. DNA of the CDR3: TGTGCCAGCAGCTCCCTACCACAGAGAGCCAAAAACATTCAGTACTTC.

On this clone itself: Other nucleotide sequences in the sample specify the same CDR3. This rearrangement joins TRBV10-3 to TRBJ2-2; D call uncertain. The CDR3 consists of 13 residues. Germline V lookup: CDR1 ENHRY, CDR2 SYGVKD. The ends were cut back, 6 bases at V and 1 base at J, with 6 bases in the middle. The CDR3 protein is CAIRSGNTGELFF. CDR3 in DNA: TGTGCCATCAGGTCCGGGAACACCGGGGAGCTGTTTTTT.

The chain combines TRBV4-3 with TRBJ2-3; perhaps TRBD2 as D (6 bases). Germline CDR1 reads LGHNA; CDR2 reads YSLEER. This CDR3 comprises 15 residues. Trimming removed 0 bases at V and 5 bases at J, with 12 bases between. The chain's CDR3 is CASSQDLLARDTQYF. The DNA for the CDR3 is TGCGCCAGCAGCCAAGATCTTCTAGCGAGAGATACGCAGTATTTT.

In its sample, this clone was seen once. This chain connects TRBV2 to TRBJ1-4, with D uncertain. This CDR3 is 15 amino acids long. Trimming cost V 7 bases and J 0 bases, with 12 bases left between them. Germline V CDR1 and CDR2: SNHLY, FYNNEI. The CDR3 loop reads CASIGRPATNEKLFF. The CDR3 nucleotides are TGTGCCAGCATTGGGAGACCTGCAACTAATGAAAAACTGTTTTTT.

J is TRBJ2-1 and V is TRBV19, with TRBD1 matching over 10 bases. Germline trimming cut 7 bases from V and 4 bases from J; bases unmatched to any gene: 1. The germline V gene has CDR1 LNHDA and CDR2 SQIVND (reference sequence). CDR3 length: 13 amino acids. The CDR3, as DNA: TGTGCCAGTATGGGACAGGGGTACAATGAGCAGTTCTTC. It is translated as CASMGQGYNEQFF.

The chain links TRBV29-1 to TRBJ1-2, with 8 positions matching TRBD1. Trimming at V came to 7 bases and at J to 4 bases, leaving 14 bases not matched to a gene. Per germline, CDR1 SQVTM and CDR2 ANQGSEA. The CDR3 length is 15 residues. The CDR3 DNA reads as TGCAGCGATGACAGGGGTCTCGGGGCGAGCTATGGCTACACCTTC. Its translation: CSDDRGLGASYGYTF.

The chain couples TRBV11-2 to TRBJ2-5; no definite D call. The V end was cut by 4 bases, the J end by 2 bases, with 8 bases between. Germline CDR1 SGHAT, CDR2 FQNNGV. This CDR3 contains 13 residues. DNA of the CDR3: TGTGCCAGCAGCTCTTGGGTTCAAGAGACCCAGTACTTC. Translated: CASSSWVQETQYF.

The sample holds one count of this clone. CDR3 sequence: CASSLSPRDTEKLFF. CDR3 bases: TGTGCCAGCAGCTTATCACCTCGGGACACGGAAAAACTGTTTTTT. The gene calls are TRBV7-2 and TRBJ1-4; D may be TRBD1 (6 bases). Germline loops: CDR1 SGHTA, CDR2 FQGNSA. V was shortened by 2 bases and J by 8 bases, with 15 bases between the two germline ends. This CDR3 is 15 amino acids long.

The rearrangement uses TRBV6-5 and TRBJ2-1, with 7 nucleotides matching TRBD2. Losses at the gene ends were 8 bases for V and 6 bases for J; bases not matched to a gene: 10. The germline V gene has CDR1 MNHEY and CDR2 SVGAGI. The CDR3 sequence is 14 residues long. CDR3 DNA: TGTGCCAGCCGCACTAGCGTACAATTCAATGAGCAGTTCTTC. Translated: CASRTSVQFNEQFF.

V gene TRBV5-8 combines with J gene TRBJ2-3, with 11 bases aligning to TRBD2. V dropped 1 base and J dropped 4; count of bases not matched to a gene: 8. Germline CDR1 and CDR2: SGHTS and YDEGEE. This CDR3 contains 17 residues. DNA of the CDR3: TGTGCCAGCAGCTTGAGGCTAGCGGGAGGATTTGCAGATACGCAGTATTTT. Its protein is CASSLRLAGGFADTQYF.

The genes are TRBV6-1 and TRBJ1-1; TRBD1 might be the D (5 bases). Germline values: CDR1 MNHNS, CDR2 SASEGT. Trimming stripped 7 bases from V and 5 bases from J, with 8 bases between. This CDR3 is 11 amino acids long. In nucleotides, the CDR3 is TGTGCCAGCACGGGGGGGACTGAAGCTTTCTTT. It codes for CASTGGTEAFF.

This chain connects TRBV27 to TRBJ1-1; D remains ambiguous. Trimming shortened V by 3 bases and J by 0 bases, and 8 bases separated the two germline ends. The CDR3 sequence is 14 residues long. Germline V gene lookup returns CDR1 MNHEY and CDR2 SMNVEV (reference sequence). The DNA for the CDR3 is TGTGCCAGCAGTTTGGGGTACATGAACACTGAAGCTTTCTTT. The encoded protein is CASSLGYMNTEAFF.

This clone occurred once. The CDR3 DNA sequence: TGTGCCAGCAGCGAACCTCGGGGCGGGGACAGGGGACACAATGAGCAGTTCTTC. It yields the protein CASSEPRGGDRGHNEQFF. This chain uses TRBV11-2 with TRBJ2-1; 10 bases are shared with TRBD1. With V trimmed by 5 bases and J by 5 bases, 15 bases remained unmatched. The CDR3 runs to 18 residues. The V gene's germline CDR1 is SGHAT and CDR2 FQNNGV.